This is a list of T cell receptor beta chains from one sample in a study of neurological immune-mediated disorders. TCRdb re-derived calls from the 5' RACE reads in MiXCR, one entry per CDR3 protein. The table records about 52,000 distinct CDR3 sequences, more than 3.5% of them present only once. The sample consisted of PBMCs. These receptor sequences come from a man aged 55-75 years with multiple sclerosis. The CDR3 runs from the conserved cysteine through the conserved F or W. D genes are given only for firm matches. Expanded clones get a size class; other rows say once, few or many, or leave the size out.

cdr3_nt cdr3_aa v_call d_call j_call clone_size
TGTGCCAGCTTTGTCCCTAGCGGGGTTATACAAGGGGTCGGGGAGCTGTTTTTT CASFVPSGVIQGVGELFF TRBV12-3/TRBV12-4 TRBD2 TRBJ2-2 many
TGCAGTGCTAGAGGGTTTTCGGACACTGAAGCTTTCTTT CSARGFSDTEAFF TRBV20-1 NA TRBJ1-1 many
TGTGCCAGCAGTTCCATGAGGGGCAGAGTCTACGAGCAGTACTTC CASSSMRGRVYEQYF TRBV28 NA TRBJ2-7 many
TGTGCCAGCAGAGCTGACAGAGACACTGAAGCTTTCTTT CASRADRDTEAFF TRBV5-6 NA TRBJ1-1 many
TGCAGTGCTAGAGATCCGAGGGAGCCCTCGAACACCGGGGAGCTGTTTTTT CSARDPREPSNTGELFF TRBV20-1 NA TRBJ2-2 many
TGTGCCAGCAGCTCAACGGGACTAGCGGGGGGGCCCCCAGATACGCAGTATTTT CASSSTGLAGGPPDTQYF TRBV7-8 TRBD2 TRBJ2-3 many
TGCAGCGTTGTTTTACAGCTGAACACTGAAGCTTTCTTT CSVVLQLNTEAFF TRBV29-1 NA TRBJ1-1 medium-sized
TGCGCCAGCAGCGAATCGACAGGGGGGTCAAGTGGCTACACCTTC CASSESTGGSSGYTF TRBV5-1 TRBD1 TRBJ1-2 many
TGTGCCATCGGTTATCGGGACGGCGAGACCCAGTACTTC CAIGYRDGETQYF TRBV10-3 NA TRBJ2-5 many
TGCGCCAGCAGCTTCGAAGGGAATCCCTACAATGAGCAGTTCTTC CASSFEGNPYNEQFF TRBV5-1 NA TRBJ2-1 many
TGTGCCAGCAGTTACGTACCGGGGGAGCTGGCTGAAGCTTTCTTT CASSYVPGELAEAFF TRBV6-5 NA TRBJ1-1 NA
TGTGCCAGCAGCGAGAGCGGGGGAGCCTACGAGCAGTACTTC CASSESGGAYEQYF TRBV9 TRBD2 TRBJ2-7 NA
TGCAGTGCTAAGCAGGGGGTTTCCTACGAGCAGTACTTC CSAKQGVSYEQYF TRBV20-1 TRBD1 TRBJ2-7 NA
TGCAGCGCCGGAGGACAGGGAAACAATGAGCAGTTCTTC CSAGGQGNNEQFF TRBV29-1 TRBD1 TRBJ2-1 many
TGTGCCAGCACCTTAGCGGTCCAAGAGACCCAGTACTTC CASTLAVQETQYF TRBV12-3/TRBV12-4 NA TRBJ2-5 many
TGCGACAGCAGCAGTGAAAGGGCCGAAGCTTTCTTT CDSSSERAEAFF TRBV5-1 NA TRBJ1-1 few